A single sample is the source of the 32 T cell receptor beta chains below, sequenced in a study of blood T cells in healthy people across ages (dated by TCRdb to the mid-2010s). The method was 5' RACE. The data were produced on an Illumina HiSeq 2500. The second PCR ran for roughly 7 to 12 cycles and used a J-beta primer mix along with a sample-barcoded 5' primer. TCRdb applied fastp at Q25 and MiXCR to the public reads, then kept only in-frame beta chains. Each entry is one CDR3 protein sequence, shown with its most common DNA and genes. The sample table contains about 970,000 distinct CDR3 sequences; only one count was recorded for roughly 47% of them. About a fifth of the sample is in the top ten clones. Sequencing was carried out using blood. Receptor source: a woman aged 55 to 70 in good health.

V gene TRBV20-1 combines with J gene TRBJ2-1; tentative D call: TRBD2 (7 bases). Trimming cost V 7 bases and J 8 bases, with 15 bases left between them. In germline, CDR1 is DFQATT, CDR2 SNEGSKA (reference sequence). The CDR3 totals 12 residues. For the CDR3, the DNA is TGCAGTGTGGGAGGGGGGTGGGATGAGCAGTTCTTC. It is translated as CSVGGGWDEQFF.

This clonotype appeared a few times. V usage is TRBV29-1 and J usage is TRBJ2-7, with TRBD2 matching 7 bases. Per germline, CDR1 SQVTM and CDR2 ANQGSEA. The J segment lost 3 bases and the V segment lost 4 bases, leaving 9 bases of the junction unmatched. This CDR3 has 14 residues. The CDR3 DNA reads as TGCAGCGTTGTGGGAAACCGGGAGGTCTACGAGCAGTACTTC. This translates into CSVVGNREVYEQYF.

This chain links TRBV6-5 with TRBJ2-1, with TRBD2 as a possible D gene (5 bases). The CDR3 is 14 residues long. Germline V CDR1 and CDR2: MNHEY, SVGAGI. Trimming shortened V by 0 bases and J by 5 bases, and 8 bases separated the two germline ends. The CDR3 sequence: CASSYSGENNEQFF. In nucleotides, the CDR3 is TGTGCCAGCAGTTACTCGGGAGAGAACAATGAGCAGTTCTTC.

The gene calls are TRBV27 and TRBJ2-1; D is unclear. V was clipped by 4 bases and J by 4 bases, with 14 bases between them. The CDR3 contains 15 residues. Germline V gives CDR1 MNHEY, CDR2 SMNVEV (reference sequence). The CDR3 sequence: CASSSIIGFYNEQFF. CDR3 sequence (DNA): TGTGCCAGCAGTTCTATAATCGGGTTTTACAATGAGCAGTTCTTC.

The CDR3 DNA reads TGTGCCAGTGGGGGGGAGGGGGACCCCTACTACGAGCAGTACTTC. This encodes CASGGEGDPYYEQYF. The J gene is TRBJ2-7, the V gene TRBV9, with a possible D match to TRBD2 (7 bases). The germline CDR1 and CDR2 sequences are SGDLS and YYNGEE. V was pared by 8 bases and J by 3 bases, with 21 bases between. The CDR3 runs to 15 residues. Looking up the rest from reference TRBV9 and TRBJ2-7 gives the full variable domain: DSGVTQTPKHLITATGQRVTLRCSPRSGDLSVYWYQQSLDQGLQFLIQYYNGEERAKGNILERFSAQQFPDLHSELNLSSLELGDSALYFCASGGEGDPYYEQYFGPGTRLTVT.

The chain couples TRBV7-9 to TRBJ1-2; a possible D gene is TRBD1 (5 bases). Germline V gives CDR1 SEHNR, CDR2 FQNEAQ (reference sequence). V was trimmed by 6 bases and J by 4 bases, leaving 24 bases between them. The CDR3 spans 17 residues. The CDR3 reads CASSTGVPGRMSYGYTF. For the CDR3, the DNA is TGTGCCAGCAGTACCGGGGTCCCGGGACGTATGTCCTATGGCTACACCTTC.

V gene TRBV6-5 combines with J gene TRBJ2-3; D gene uncertain. Germline lookup yields CDR1 MNHEY and CDR2 SVGAGI. V lost 6 bases and J 4 bases, leaving 14 bases between the germline ends. The CDR3 runs to 14 residues. The CDR3 sequence is CASRENYSSDTQYF. In DNA, the CDR3 is TGTGCCAGCAGGGAGAACTATTCTTCAGATACGCAGTATTTT.

The chain is built from TRBV4-1 and TRBJ1-2, with 10 bases matching TRBD1. Trimming took 5 bases from V and 9 from J; bases not matched to a gene: 12. The CDR3 covers 15 residues. Per the germline V gene, CDR1 is MGHRA and CDR2 is YSYEKL. The CDR3 sequence: CASSLSPGTGDSYTF. As DNA, the CDR3 is TGCGCCAGCAGCTTATCACCCGGGACAGGGGATAGCTACACCTTC.

This clonotype has only a few counts. The chain links TRBV6-2 or TRBV6-3 to TRBJ2-7; 10 nucleotides align to TRBD2. The V gene end was trimmed by 6 bases and the J gene end by 4 bases; junction bases not matched to a gene: 9. The CDR3 sequence is 15 residues long. Germline CDR1 reads MNHEY; CDR2 reads SVGEGT. The CDR3 here is CASSWASGSLYEQYF. The CDR3 DNA is TGTGCCAGCAGCTGGGCTAGCGGGAGTTTGTACGAGCAGTACTTC.

The V call is TRBV7-9, the J call TRBJ2-1; D possibly corresponds to TRBD1 (5 bases). This CDR3 comprises 13 residues. Trimming cost V 3 bases and J 9 bases, with 12 bases left between them. The germline V gene has CDR1 SEHNR and CDR2 FQNEAQ (reference sequence). The CDR3 sequence: CASSFDFQGEQFF. Here the CDR3 DNA reads TGTGCCAGCAGCTTTGATTTTCAGGGTGAGCAGTTCTTC.

The rearrangement links TRBV20-1 to TRBJ2-5; D might be TRBD1 or TRBD2, each matching 5 bases. TRBJ2-4 matches the DNA end more closely, so the J call is doubtful. CDR1 is DFQATT and CDR2 is SNEGSKA in the germline V gene (reference sequence). The CDR3 has 12 amino acids. The CDR3 region is CSARRDENIQYF. The CDR3, as DNA: TGCAGTGCCCGCCGGGACGAAAACATTCAGTACTTC.

This clonotype has a handful of counts. This rearrangement joins TRBV20-1 to TRBJ2-7; 14 bases line up with TRBD2. J was trimmed by 4 bases and V by 2 bases; bases with no gene match: 10. Germline loops: CDR1 DFQATT, CDR2 SNEGSKA (reference sequence). The length of the CDR3 is 17 residues. DNA for the CDR3: TGCAGTGCTAGACCGCCTTCCGGGACTAGCGGGAGATACGAGCAGTACTTC. Residues: CSARPPSGTSGRYEQYF.

V usage is TRBV2 and J usage is TRBJ2-5; 7 bases agree with TRBD1. The CDR3 totals 11 residues. With 8 bases clipped from V and 11 bases from J, the junction kept 8 bases outside the gene matches. The germline V gene has CDR1 SNHLY and CDR2 FYNNEI. This CDR3 is CASGTGDGQYF. For the CDR3, the DNA is TGTGCCAGCGGTACAGGGGATGGGCAGTACTTC.

The rearrangement joins TRBV5-6 to TRBJ1-1, with D unclear. CDR1 and CDR2 from the germline V gene are SGHDT and YYEEEE. V was shortened by 0 bases and J by 6 bases, with 12 bases between the two germline ends. The CDR3 is made up of 14 amino acids. The CDR3 protein is CASSLETGAAEAFF. The CDR3 coding sequence is TGTGCCAGCAGCTTGGAGACCGGTGCTGCTGAAGCTTTCTTT.

The rearrangement links TRBV5-1 to TRBJ2-7; TRBD1 might be the D (6 bases). V lost 3 bases to trimming and J lost 0 bases, with 13 bases between them. Per the germline V gene, CDR1 is SGHRS and CDR2 is YFSETQ. This CDR3 is built from 15 residues. The CDR3 region has the DNA TGCGCCAGCAGCTACAGGGCTTTGGGCTCCTACGAGCAGTACTTC. It translates to CASSYRALGSYEQYF.

This chain joins TRBV5-5 and TRBJ2-1; 9 positions match TRBD2. After removal of 0 bases from V and 4 bases from J, the junction contained 8 bases not matched to a gene. The germline V gene encodes CDR1 SGHKS and CDR2 YYEKEE (reference sequence). The CDR3 covers 17 residues. This chain's CDR3 is CASSLELREGLYNEQFF. CDR3 nucleotide sequence: TGTGCCAGCAGCTTGGAGTTGCGGGAGGGACTTTACAATGAGCAGTTCTTC.

This clonotype has a handful of counts. The rearrangement uses TRBV4-1 and TRBJ1-2; D gene unclear. Germline CDR1 reads MGHRA; CDR2 reads YSYEKL. The CDR3 is made up of 15 amino acids. Trimming removed 1 base from V and 3 bases from J, with 12 bases in between. The CDR3 nucleotides read TGCGCCAGCAGCCAAGGCGGGATAGGAGACTATGGCTACACCTTC. It yields the protein CASSQGGIGDYGYTF.

V usage is TRBV2 and J usage is TRBJ2-3, with 11 bases fitting TRBD2. V dropped 8 bases and J dropped 6; count of bases not matched to a gene: 7. The CDR3 extends over 14 amino acids. Looked up from germline, CDR1 is SNHLY and CDR2 is FYNNEI. In DNA, the CDR3 is TGTGCCAGCTTACTAGCGGGAGTATGGGATACGCAGTATTTT. It is translated as CASLLAGVWDTQYF.

The chain combines TRBV20-1 with TRBJ1-4; weak D call: TRBD1 (6 bases). Germline CDR1 reads DFQATT; CDR2 reads SNEGSKA (reference sequence). There are 14 residues in the CDR3. V dropped 0 bases and J dropped 8 bases, with 13 bases sitting between them. The CDR3 region is CSAREVTGKEKLFF. As DNA, the CDR3 is TGCAGTGCTAGAGAGGTGACAGGAAAAGAAAAACTGTTTTTT.

This clonotype came up a few times. The rearrangement uses TRBV5-1 and TRBJ2-7; weak D call: TRBD2 (6 bases). The CDR3 contains 15 residues. The ends were cut back, 3 bases at V and 7 bases at J, with 20 bases in the middle. Germline V gene lookup returns CDR1 SGHRS and CDR2 YFSETQ. The CDR3 protein is CASSSSPQRVGEQYF. The CDR3 region has the DNA TGCGCCAGCAGCTCCTCCCCCCAGCGGGTTGGGGAGCAGTACTTC.

This clonotype was found a few times. The CDR3 loop reads CSAQALAVSYNEQYF. CDR3 nucleotides: TGCAGCGCCCAGGCTCTAGCGGTATCCTACAATGAGCAGTACTTC. The gene calls are TRBV29-1 and TRBJ2-1; 7 bases are a match to TRBD2. Gene TRBJ2-7 matches the end of the DNA better, so the J call may be wrong. Germline CDR1 SQVTM, CDR2 ANQGSEA. The CDR3 runs 15 residues.

V usage is TRBV29-1 and J usage is TRBJ2-1, with TRBD1 matching 9 bases. The germline CDR1 and CDR2 sequences are SQVTM and ANQGSEA. This CDR3 contains 13 residues. The V segment lost 6 bases and the J segment 13 bases; nucleotides outside the gene matches: 13. The CDR3 protein is CSVSQGAGETQFF. For the CDR3, the DNA is TGCAGCGTATCACAGGGGGCGGGAGAGACCCAGTTCTTC.

The chain couples TRBV7-3 to TRBJ2-1; 8 nucleotides align to TRBD2. CDR1 is SGHTA, CDR2 FQGTGA, per germline. This CDR3 comprises 13 residues. J gave up 9 bases and V 2 bases, and 3 bases lay outside the gene matches. The CDR3 is CASSLPRGGEQFF. The DNA for the CDR3 is TGTGCCAGCAGCTTACCCCGGGGGGGTGAGCAGTTCTTC.

The chain carries TRBV29-1 and TRBJ1-5; D call uncertain. The germline V gene encodes CDR1 SQVTM and CDR2 ANQGSEA. The CDR3 spans 20 residues. The V end lost 7 bases, the J end lost 0 bases, and 31 bases lay between the germline ends. CDR3 sequence: CSAYPAADDSPLDSNQPQHF. In nucleotides, the CDR3 is TGCAGCGCATACCCTGCGGCAGACGATTCGCCGTTAGATAGCAATCAGCCCCAGCATTTT.

The chain recombines TRBV20-1 with TRBJ2-3; D gene ambiguous. Trimming removed 0 bases at V and 2 bases at J, with 12 bases between. CDR1 and CDR2 from the germline V gene are DFQATT and SNEGSKA (reference sequence). The CDR3 length is 15 residues. DNA of the CDR3: TGCAGTGCTAGAGATTGGAGAGGACCCACAGATACGCAGTATTTT. This codes for CSARDWRGPTDTQYF.

The V call is TRBV21-1, the J call TRBJ2-2; the D call TRBD1 from the table was never checked on the DNA. TRBV21-1 is assigned pseudogene status. This CDR3 has 15 amino acids. The CDR3 DNA sequence: TGTGCCAGCAGCAAACCTGACAGTCGGGGGCTAGAGGTGTTTTTT. Its translation: CASSKPDSRGLEVFF.

This clonotype was detected only a few times. The J gene is TRBJ2-4, the V gene TRBV5-6, with 9 bases that match TRBD2. Trimming removed 5 bases from V and 15 bases from J; junction bases left unmatched: 15. Germline V gene lookup returns CDR1 SGHDT and CDR2 YYEEEE. CDR3 length equals 14 residues. The CDR3 DNA reads as TGTGCCAGCAGTTCCACCGGGACTAGCCGCGTCCGGTACTTC. Protein sequence: CASSSTGTSRVRYF.

The chain carries TRBV10-3 and TRBJ2-7; D unclear. The V gene lost 7 bases and the J gene lost 1 base, with 11 bases spanning the gap. CDR1 is ENHRY, CDR2 SYGVKD, per germline. The CDR3 spans 13 residues. As DNA, the CDR3 is TGTGCCATCACCTACGACAAATCCTACGAGCAGTACTTC. Residues: CAITYDKSYEQYF.

As regards this clonotype: Germline is not matched at one junction end, which may reflect a read error. V usage is TRBV27 and J usage is TRBJ2-3, with 10 bases identical to TRBD2. Germline V gene lookup returns CDR1 MNHEY and CDR2 SMNVEV (reference sequence). CDR3 length equals 16 residues. In DNA, the CDR3 is TGCGCCAGCAGTTTTGGAGCGAGACTAGCGGGTTTTGCGCAGTATTTT. Protein sequence: CASSFGARLAGFAQYF.

The J gene is TRBJ1-2, the V gene TRBV29-1; D may be TRBD1 (5 bases). In germline, CDR1 is SQVTM, CDR2 ANQGSEA. Trimming took off 3 bases at V and 2 bases at J, with 7 bases between the two ends. This CDR3 has 12 amino acids. The CDR3 bases are TGCAGCGTTGATCCAGGGAACTATGGCTACACCTTC. It encodes CSVDPGNYGYTF. Based on the CDR3 plus reference TRBV29-1 and TRBJ1-2, the full variable domain is SAVISQKPSRDICQRGTSLTIQCQVDSQVTMMFWYRQQPGQSLTLIATANQGSEATYESGFVIDKFPISRPNLTFSTLTVSNMSPEDSSIYLCSVDPGNYGYTFGSGTRLTVV.

This clonotype was counted between two and nine times. CDR3 sequence reads: CASSPTSGTRETQYF. CDR3 nucleotide sequence: TGTGCCAGCAGCCCGACTTCCGGGACCAGGGAGACCCAGTACTTC. The V call is TRBV3-1, the J call TRBJ2-5; D assignment may be TRBD1 or TRBD2 (5 bases each). Looked up from germline, CDR1 is LGHDT and CDR2 is YNNKEL (reference sequence). CDR3 length: 15 amino acids. The V and J ends lost 4 bases and 5 bases respectively, with 17 bases between them.

In its sample, this clonotype was seen a few times. This chain links TRBV6-2 or TRBV6-3 with TRBJ2-2; 15 bases line up with TRBD2. Per germline, CDR1 MNHEY and CDR2 SVGEGT. This CDR3 has 21 residues. V trimming: 5 bases; J trimming: 0 bases; junction bases outside the gene matches: 13. The CDR3 spells CASSPFHTGTSGRPNTGELFF. The DNA of the CDR3 is TGTGCCAGCAGTCCTTTTCACACCGGGACTAGCGGGAGGCCGAACACCGGGGAGCTGTTTTTT.